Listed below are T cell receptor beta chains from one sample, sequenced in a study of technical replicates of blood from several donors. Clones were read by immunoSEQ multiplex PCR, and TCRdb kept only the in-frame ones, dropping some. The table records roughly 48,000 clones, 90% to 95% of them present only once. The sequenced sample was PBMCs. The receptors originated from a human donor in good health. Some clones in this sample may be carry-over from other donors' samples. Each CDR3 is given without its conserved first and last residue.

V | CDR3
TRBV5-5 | ASSSQGATNEKLF
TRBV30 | AWEGQGLEQY
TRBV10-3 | AISDRGTDTGELF
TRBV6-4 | ASSAGGQNEKLF
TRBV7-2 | ASSAGQGNYYGYT
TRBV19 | ASSSRWQGSSYEQY
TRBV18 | ASSPSGGEQF
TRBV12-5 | ASGLAGLTIEQY
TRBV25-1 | ASSGQGANTEAF
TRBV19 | ASSPYLATHYEQY
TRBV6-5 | ASRPTWTGDYEQY
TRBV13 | ASSRGRQKSDTQY
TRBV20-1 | SAATGELF
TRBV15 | ATSTLAGDPQETQY
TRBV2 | ASSATGGLNTEAF
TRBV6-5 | ASSDKLTQY
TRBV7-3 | ASSRLAGGPGDTQY
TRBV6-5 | ASSYSTPGGTEAF